This T cell receptor (beta chain) was documented in a study of blood T cell repertoires in COVID-19. As for the study in general: Spain, Italy and the United States supplied samples that represented acute and convalescent COVID-19. From T cells, B-cell-depleted T cells, or PBMCs came the material, which was cDNA or gDNA.

Authors' data handling: The assay estimated nucleated cells by amplifying reference gene primers. Data came from immunoSEQ multiplex PCR; TCRdb stores just in-frame clones and leaves some out. V, J and clone size reflect that table, while D and trimming were determined from the DNA. The data contain some 100,000 clones, around nine tenths of them singletons. V lost 3 bases and J lost 2, with 2 bases in between. The CDR3 totals 12 residues. The sequencing sample was made of peripheral blood. The clonotype comes from a man aged 50 to 60 with acute or convalescent COVID-19. The rearrangement uses TRBV12-3 or TRBV12-4 and TRBJ1-5; D is uncertain. CDR3 coding DNA: TGTGCCAGCAGTTTCGGCAATCAGCCCCAGCATTTT. Protein sequence: CASSFGNQPQHF.